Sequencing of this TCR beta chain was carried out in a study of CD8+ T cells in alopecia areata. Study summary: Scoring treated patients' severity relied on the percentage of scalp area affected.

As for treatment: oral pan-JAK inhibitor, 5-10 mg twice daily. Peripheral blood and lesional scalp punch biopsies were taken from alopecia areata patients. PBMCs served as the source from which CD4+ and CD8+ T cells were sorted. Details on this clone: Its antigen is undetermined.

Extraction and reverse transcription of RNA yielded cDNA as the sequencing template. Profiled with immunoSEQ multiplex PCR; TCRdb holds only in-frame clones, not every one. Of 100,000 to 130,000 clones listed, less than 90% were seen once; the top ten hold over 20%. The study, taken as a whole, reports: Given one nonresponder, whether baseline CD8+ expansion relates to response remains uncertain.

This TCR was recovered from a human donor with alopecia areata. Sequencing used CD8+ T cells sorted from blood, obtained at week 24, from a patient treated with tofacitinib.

CDR3 DNA sequence: TGTGCCAGCAGCCCCGGGACAGGGGGCGGCGAGACCCAGTACTTC. Translated, it gives CASSPGTGGGETQYF. J is TRBJ2-5 and V is TRBV7-9; 12 nucleotides align to TRBD1. The CDR3 totals 15 residues. J gave up 5 bases and V 5 bases, and 6 bases lay outside the gene matches. CDR1 SEHNR and CDR2 FQNEAQ come from the germline V gene (reference sequence).